The clone carrying this T cell receptor (beta chain) was counted a few times. What it binds is unknown. The data were obtained in a study of PD-1 blockade in classical Hodgkin lymphoma. Looking at the study overall: Nivolumab was administered to patients intravenously at 3 mg/kg every 2 weeks. Study-wide findings and caveats: Anyone who began nivolumab under 1 year after ASCT was excluded. Reports described newly diagnosed patients as having lower baseline TCR diversity than healthy donors.

The method was immunoSEQ multiplex PCR; TCRdb's version includes in-frame clones alone and lacks a portion of them. The profile covers roughly 48,000 clones, with approximately 89% appearing a single time and approximately 7% taken by the ten largest. The time point denotes: cycle 4 day 1 (C4D1), after about 6 weeks of nivolumab. Every one of the patients relapsed after autologous stem cell transplantation (brentuximab vedotin exposure was variable). This CDR3 is 14 amino acids long. Germline CDR1 reads SGDLS; CDR2 reads YYNGEE. V lost 4 bases, J lost 4 bases, and 7 bases stayed unmatched. The chain recombines TRBV9 with TRBJ1-2, with TRBD1 identical over 7 bases. This TCR was recovered from a human donor with classical Hodgkin lymphoma. The starting material was peripheral blood mononuclear cells (PBMCs), obtained before the fourth cycle of nivolumab. This CDR3 reads CASSPGTVLYGYTF. The CDR3 nucleotides are TGTGCCAGCAGCCCCGGGACAGTCCTCTATGGCTACACCTTC.